Listed here is a single T cell receptor beta chain. The data are from a study of blood T cell repertoires in COVID-19. Trimming pared 0 bases from V and 10 bases from J, leaving 8 bases between. Germline assignment: CDR1 SGHNT and CDR2 YYREEE (reference sequence). This CDR3 region has 13 residues. In the authors' workflow: Reference gene primer amplification gave estimated nucleated cell counts. Sequencing used immunoSEQ multiplex PCR; TCRdb keeps in-frame clones, though not all of them. V and J calls and clone size are those listed in that table; D and trimming were worked out from the DNA. The table lists roughly 140,000 clones, around nine tenths of them singletons.

The J gene is TRBJ1-6, the V gene TRBV5-4, with a weak D call TRBD1 (5 bases). Source material: peripheral blood. The sequence was collected from a woman between 65 and 79 years old with acute or convalescent COVID-19. CDR3 nucleotide sequence: TGTGCCAGCAGCTTGGCCGGGGGATCACCCCTCCACTTT. Residues: CASSLAGGSPLHF.